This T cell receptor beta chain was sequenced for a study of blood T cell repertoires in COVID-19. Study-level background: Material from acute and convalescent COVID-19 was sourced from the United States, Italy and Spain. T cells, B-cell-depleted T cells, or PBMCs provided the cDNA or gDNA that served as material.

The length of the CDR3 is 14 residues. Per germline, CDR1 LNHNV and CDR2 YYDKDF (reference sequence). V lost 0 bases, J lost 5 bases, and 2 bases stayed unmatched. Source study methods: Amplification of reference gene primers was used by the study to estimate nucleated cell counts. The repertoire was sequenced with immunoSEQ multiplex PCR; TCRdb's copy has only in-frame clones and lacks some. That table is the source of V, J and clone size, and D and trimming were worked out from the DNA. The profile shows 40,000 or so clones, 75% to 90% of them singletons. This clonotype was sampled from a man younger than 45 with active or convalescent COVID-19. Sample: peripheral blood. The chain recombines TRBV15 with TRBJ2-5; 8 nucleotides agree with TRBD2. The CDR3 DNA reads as TGTGCCACCAGCAGAGATGAGCGGGGGGAGACCCAGTACTTC. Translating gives CATSRDERGETQYF.